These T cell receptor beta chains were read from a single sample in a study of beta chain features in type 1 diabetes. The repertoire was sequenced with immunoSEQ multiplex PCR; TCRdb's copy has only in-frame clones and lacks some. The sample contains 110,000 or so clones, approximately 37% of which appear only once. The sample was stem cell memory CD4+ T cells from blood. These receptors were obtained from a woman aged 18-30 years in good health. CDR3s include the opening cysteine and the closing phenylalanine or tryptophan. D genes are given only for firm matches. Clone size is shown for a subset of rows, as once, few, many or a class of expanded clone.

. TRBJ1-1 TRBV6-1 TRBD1 TGTGCCAGCAGTGAACCAAGGGACAGGGAGAACACTGAAGCTTTCTTT CASSEPRDRENTEAFF
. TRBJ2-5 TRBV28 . TGTGCCAGCAGTTTGTTATCCCAAAGATGGGAGCAGTACTTC CASSLLSQRWEQYF
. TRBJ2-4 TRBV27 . TGTGCCAGCAGTTTTTATCAGGTTCTAGCCAAAAACATTCAGTACTTC CASSFYQVLAKNIQYF
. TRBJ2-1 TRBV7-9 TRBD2 TGTGCCAGCAGCTTATGGGGTAGCGGGAGAGCCGTGGATGAGCAGTTCTTC CASSLWGSGRAVDEQFF
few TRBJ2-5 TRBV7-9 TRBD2 TGTGCCAGCAGCTTACTCGGGGGAGGGCGATTCCAAGAGACCCAGTACTTC CASSLLGGGRFQETQYF
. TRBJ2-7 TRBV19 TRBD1 TGTGCCAGTAGTACATACCCGGGACAGGGAAGGTCGTACGAGCAGTACTTC CASSTYPGQGRSYEQYF
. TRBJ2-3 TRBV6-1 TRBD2 TGTGCCAGCACCCTATCTAGCGGGAGGGATACGCAGTATTTT CASTLSSGRDTQYF
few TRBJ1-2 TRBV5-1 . TGCGCCAGCAGCTCTTTAGCGGTGAACTATGGCTACACCTTC CASSSLAVNYGYTF
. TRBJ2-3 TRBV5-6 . TGTGCCAGCAGCTTGTTAGGGGCCGCAGATACGCAGTATTTT CASSLLGAADTQYF
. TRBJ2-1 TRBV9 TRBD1 TGTGCCAGCAGCGGCAGGGGGTTATACAATGAGCAGTTCTTC CASSGRGLYNEQFF
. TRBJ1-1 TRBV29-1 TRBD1 TGCAGCGTGGGACAGGGATTTTGGGGGAACACTGAAGCTTTCTTT CSVGQGFWGNTEAFF
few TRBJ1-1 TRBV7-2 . TGTGCCAGCAGTGAGAGAATGAACACTGAAGCTTTCTTT CASSERMNTEAFF
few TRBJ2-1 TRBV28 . TGTGCCAGCAGTTCCCCTCAGGGCGGTGAGCAGTTCTTC CASSSPQGGEQFF
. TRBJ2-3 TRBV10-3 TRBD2 TGTGCCATCGGTGGAATCGTAGCGGGATTCACAGATACGCAGTATTTT CAIGGIVAGFTDTQYF
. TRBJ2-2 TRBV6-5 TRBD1 TGTGCCAGCACCCCGGACAGGGGGCCCACCGGGGAGCTGTTTTTT CASTPDRGPTGELFF
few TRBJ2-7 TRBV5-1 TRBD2 TGCGCCAGCAGCTCGGGGGACTACTCCTACGAGCAGTACTTC CASSSGDYSYEQYF
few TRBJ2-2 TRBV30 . TGTGCCTGGAGTAAACCGGGGTCGACCGGGGAGCTGTTTTTT CAWSKPGSTGELFF
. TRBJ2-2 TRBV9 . TGTGCCAGCAACTCTTACCCCCTCCGGACCGGGGAGCTGTTTTTT CASNSYPLRTGELFF
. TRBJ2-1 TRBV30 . TGTGCCTGGAGTGTGGGGGGTGGGATCAATGAGCAGTTCTTC CAWSVGGGINEQFF
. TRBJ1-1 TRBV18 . TGTGCCAGCTCACCACTTTTCTCCCTAGCTGAAGCTTTCTTT CASSPLFSLAEAFF
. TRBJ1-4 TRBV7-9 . TGTGCCAGCAGCTTGAGACAGGCGTCCTACTTTAATGAAAAACTGTTTTTT CASSLRQASYFNEKLFF
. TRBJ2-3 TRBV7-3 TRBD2 TGTGCCAGCAGCCCAGCGGGAGATAGGGCTGATACGCAGTATTTT CASSPAGDRADTQYF
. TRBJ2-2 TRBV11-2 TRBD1 TGTGCCAGCAGCATACGGACAGGGGGGTCCGGGGAGCTGTTTTTT CASSIRTGGSGELFF
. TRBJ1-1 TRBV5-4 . TGTGCCAGCAGCCAAGATCAGGGAATCATGAACACTGAAGCTTTCTTT CASSQDQGIMNTEAFF
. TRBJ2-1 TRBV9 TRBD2 TGTGCCAGCGGGACTAGCACGGCGCATGAGCAGTTCTTC CASGTSTAHEQFF
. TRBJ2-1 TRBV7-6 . TGTGCCAGCAGCTTAGCGGGGCTAGAAAGGATGGATGAGCAGTTCTTC CASSLAGLERMDEQFF
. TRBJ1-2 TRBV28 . TGTGCCAGCAGACGTCCGACAGGCAACTATGGCTACACCTTC CASRRPTGNYGYTF
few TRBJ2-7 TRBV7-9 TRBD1 TGTGCCAGCAGCCGAGACCGGGACAGCTCCTACGAGCAGTACTTC CASSRDRDSSYEQYF
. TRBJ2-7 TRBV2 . TGTGCCAGCAGTGAAGCTGGAGGACGGACGTACTCCTACGAGCAGTACTTC CASSEAGGRTYSYEQYF
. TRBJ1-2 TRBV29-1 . TGCAGCGTTTCCGCTTACACTCGGGGTAACTATGGCTACACCTTC CSVSAYTRGNYGYTF
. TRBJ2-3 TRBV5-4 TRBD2 TGTGCCAGCAGCCTGAGCGTAGGACTAGCACTTAGTACAGATACGCAGTATTTT CASSLSVGLALSTDTQYF
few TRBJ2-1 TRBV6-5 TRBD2 TGTGCCAGCAGTCCAGGGCTAGCGGCCTACAATGAGCAGTTCTTC CASSPGLAAYNEQFF